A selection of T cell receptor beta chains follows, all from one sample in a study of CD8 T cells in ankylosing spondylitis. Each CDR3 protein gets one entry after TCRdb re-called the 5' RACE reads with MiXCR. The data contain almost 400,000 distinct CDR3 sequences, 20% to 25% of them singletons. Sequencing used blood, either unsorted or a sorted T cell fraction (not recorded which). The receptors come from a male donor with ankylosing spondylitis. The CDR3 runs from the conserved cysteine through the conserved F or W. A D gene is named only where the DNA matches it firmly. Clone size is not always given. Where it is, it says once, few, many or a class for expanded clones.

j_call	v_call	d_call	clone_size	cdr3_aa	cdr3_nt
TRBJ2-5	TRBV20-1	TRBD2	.	CSASTTSGRIETQYF	TGCAGTGCTAGTACGACTAGCGGGAGAATCGAGACCCAGTACTTC
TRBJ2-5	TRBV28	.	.	CASSRRGAGAQETQYF	TGTGCCAGCAGCCGACGGGGTGCAGGGGCCCAAGAGACCCAGTACTTC
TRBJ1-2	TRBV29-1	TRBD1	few	CSGSDRGHGYTF	TGCAGCGGATCAGACAGGGGACATGGCTACACCTTC
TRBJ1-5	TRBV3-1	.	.	CASSQSGHNQPQHF	TGTGCCAGCAGCCAATCAGGTCACAATCAGCCCCAGCATTTT
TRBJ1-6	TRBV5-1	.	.	CASSFRPINGRDNSPLHF	TGCGCCAGCAGCTTTCGCCCTATTAACGGACGGGATAATTCACCCCTCCACTTT
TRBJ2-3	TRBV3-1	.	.	CASSQGRSTDTQYF	TGTGCCAGCAGCCAAGGCCGGTCCACAGATACGCAGTATTTT
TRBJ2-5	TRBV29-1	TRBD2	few	CSVDPSGGRETQYF	TGCAGCGTTGATCCCAGCGGGGGGCGGGAGACCCAGTACTTC
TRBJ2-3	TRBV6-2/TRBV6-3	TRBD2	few	CASSYSLGLATDTQYF	TGTGCCAGCAGTTACTCGTTAGGACTAGCAACAGATACGCAGTATTTT
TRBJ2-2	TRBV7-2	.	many	CASSARRVNTGELFF	TGTGCCAGCAGCGCAAGAAGAGTTAACACCGGGGAGCTGTTTTTT
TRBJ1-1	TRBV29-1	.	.	CSGEETNTEAFF	TGCAGCGGTGAGGAGACGAACACTGAAGCTTTCTTT
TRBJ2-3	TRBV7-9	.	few	CASSTPGRADTQYF	TGTGCCAGCAGCACCCCAGGCCGGGCAGATACGCAGTATTTT
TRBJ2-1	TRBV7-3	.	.	CASSLYKQPYNEQFF	TGTGCCAGCAGCTTATATAAGCAGCCTTACAATGAGCAGTTCTTC
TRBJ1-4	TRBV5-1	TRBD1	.	CASSLYGQATNEKLFF	TGCGCCAGCAGCTTGTATGGACAGGCAACTAATGAAAAACTGTTTTTT
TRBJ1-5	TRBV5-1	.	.	CASSLVEGGQPQHF	TGCGCCAGCAGCTTGGTTGAGGGGGGCCAGCCCCAGCATTTT
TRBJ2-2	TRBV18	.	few	CASSPSDGSSDTGELFF	TGTGCCAGCTCACCCTCGGACGGGAGCTCAGACACCGGGGAGCTGTTTTTT
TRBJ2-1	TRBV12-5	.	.	CASGLAPTLSSYNEQFF	TGTGCTAGTGGTTTGGCGCCTACGCTAAGCTCCTACAATGAGCAGTTCTTC
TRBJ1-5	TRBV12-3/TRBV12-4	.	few	CASSTLGRAVQPQHF	TGTGCCAGCAGCACCCTGGGAAGGGCGGTCCAGCCCCAGCATTTT
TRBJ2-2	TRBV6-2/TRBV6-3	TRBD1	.	CASSYWTGGTGELFF	TGTGCCAGCAGTTACTGGACAGGGGGCACCGGGGAGCTGTTTTTT
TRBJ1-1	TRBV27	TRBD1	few	CASSQYRGRKYTEAFF	TGTGCCAGCAGTCAATACAGGGGGCGCAAGTACACTGAAGCTTTCTTT